This T cell receptor (beta chain) emerged from a study of Graves' ophthalmopathy and Graves' hyperthyroidism. Across the study: Peripheral blood was obtained at first diagnosis, ahead of any treatment.

Trimming took off 2 bases at V and 8 bases at J, with 18 bases between the two ends. The CDR3 length is 15 residues. The germline CDR1 and CDR2 sequences are LGHDT and YNNKEL (reference sequence). Amplification of the TCR beta CDR3 regions used RNA transcripts (as template). RT-PCR with HTBI primers came first, then second-round multiplex PCR. From the multiplex PCR reads, TCRdb called clonotypes with MiXCR, one entry per CDR3 protein. The repertoire consists of under 350,000 distinct CDR3 sequences, with 17% occurring once and the leading ten covering 9% to 15%. This clonotype appeared many times. Antigen unknown. The study, taken as a whole, reports: A majority of expanded thyroid clonotypes exceeding 0.001 frequency were likewise present in blood.

The chain joins TRBV3-1 to TRBJ1-2; maybe TRBD1 (5 bases). The receptor was derived from an adult man with Graves' ophthalmopathy. The sample was peripheral blood. The CDR3 reads CASSQRTRVAVGYTF. DNA for the CDR3: TGTGCCAGCAGCCAAAGGACCAGGGTTGCAGTAGGCTACACCTTC.